This TCR beta chain was found in a study of radiation and T cells in renal cell carcinoma. Study conclusions and caveats: From baseline, blood top tumor clonotypes peaked at 2 weeks post-radiation.

Notes on this clone: The antigen is undetermined.

Only in-frame clones appear in the TCRdb table, and some are missing; sequencing was by immunoSEQ multiplex PCR. The sample shows more than 140,000 clones, 83% of them seen only once. Time point of the sample: baseline pretreatment blood. Described treatment: 15 Gy SBRT to primary tumor, nephrectomy 4 weeks later. Radiation-treated patients gave blood at baseline, week 2 and week 4. The sample here was blood, taken from a patient whose treatment included radiotherapy and nephrectomy. This TCR was recovered from a woman in her forties or fifties with renal cell carcinoma.

The CDR3 bases are TGTGCCAGCAGCTTGGGTATGGGTGACACTGAAGCTTTCTTT. Translating gives CASSLGMGDTEAFF. J is TRBJ1-1 and V is TRBV5-6; no reliable D call. V was pared by 0 bases and J by 3 bases, with 9 bases between. Germline assignment: CDR1 SGHDT and CDR2 YYEEEE. This CDR3 region has 14 residues. The whole variable domain, remainder taken from reference TRBV5-6 and TRBJ1-1, is DAGVTQSPTHLIKTRGQQVTLRCSPKSGHDTVSWYQQALGQGPQFIFQYYEEEERQRGNFPDRFSGHQFPNYSSELNVNALLLGDSALYLCASSLGMGDTEAFFGQGTRLTVV.